This is a list of T cell receptor beta chains from one sample in a study of T cells in Graves' hyperthyroidism and ophthalmopathy. Using its own MiXCR run on the multiplex PCR reads, TCRdb lists one record per CDR3 protein. This sample has 45,000 to 55,000 distinct CDR3 sequences, with approximately 50% found just once. Sequencing was done on a sample of peripheral blood or thyroid tissue (not recorded which). The receptor set was obtained from a man aged 18 to 30 with Graves' hyperthyroidism. Both conserved end residues are part of each CDR3. D genes are given only for firm matches. Clone sizes are given selectively: once, few, many, or a class where the clone is expanded.

TRBJ1-5 TRBD1 TRBV6-5 few 20 TGTGCCAGCAGGCATGGGACAGGACATGGTCAATTCTATGGCAATCAGCCCCAGCATTTT CASRHGTGHGQFYGNQPQHF
TRBJ1-1 . TRBV20-1 . 11 TGCAGTGCGCACTACAGGGATCGGGCTTTCTTT CSAHYRDRAFF
TRBJ2-7 TRBD2 TRBV20-1 many 15 TGCAGTGCACGGACGACTAGCGGGAGTACCCACGAGCAGTACTTC CSARTTSGSTHEQYF
TRBJ2-7 TRBD1 TRBV7-2 many 14 TGTGCCAGCAGCGCCGGGACAGCCTACTACGAGCAGTACTTC CASSAGTAYYEQYF
TRBJ1-1 . TRBV15 . 14 TGTGCCACCAGCAGTGTCCGGAGGAACACTGAAGCTTTCTTT CATSSVRRNTEAFF
TRBJ1-2 . TRBV25-1 few 13 TGTGCCAGCAGTGATTTGCATAACTATGGCTACACCTTC CASSDLHNYGYTF
TRBJ1-1 . TRBV5-1 once 12 TGCGCCAGCAGCTTGACCAACACTGAAGCTTTCTTT CASSLTNTEAFF
TRBJ1-1 . TRBV3-1 many 13 TGTGCCAGCAGCCAAGAACAGACCACTGAAGCTTTCTTT CASSQEQTTEAFF
TRBJ2-5 . TRBV24-1 . 14 TGTGCCACCAGTGACTCGGGGCCTCAAGAGACCCAGTACTTC CATSDSGPQETQYF
TRBJ2-5 TRBD2 TRBV10-3 many 19 TGTGCCATCAGTGAGTCCCCATCGGGGGTAGCGGGGGTAGCGGAGACCCAGTACTTC CAISESPSGVAGVAETQYF
TRBJ1-2 . TRBV12-3/TRBV12-4 . 16 TGTGCCAGCAGTCTTGGACAGCGAACGATTAACTATGGCTACACCTTC CASSLGQRTINYGYTF
TRBJ2-5 TRBD2 TRBV29-1 once 19 TGCAGCGTACCAAAGCGGGGGGGACTAGCGGGAGGAATCCAAGAGACCCAGTACTTC CSVPKRGGLAGGIQETQYF
TRBJ2-7 . TRBV7-2 many 14 TGTGCCAGCACCCCGGGGGGCCTAAACTACGAGCAGTACTTC CASTPGGLNYEQYF
TRBJ2-2 TRBD2 TRBV4-1 . 16 TGCGCCAGCTATGGACTAGCGGAGGGGGACACCGGGGAGCTGTTTTTT CASYGLAEGDTGELFF
TRBJ2-7 . TRBV18 many 13 TGTGCCAGCTCCCCCAGGGACAACTACGAGCAGTACTTC CASSPRDNYEQYF
TRBJ2-7 TRBD1 TRBV12-3/TRBV12-4 many 12 TGTGCCAGTCGGGACAGGGTTTACGAGCAGTACTTC CASRDRVYEQYF
TRBJ2-7 TRBD2 TRBV4-1 many 16 TGCGCCAGCAGCCCAAGGGGACTAGTGGCGATCTACGAGCAGTACTTC CASSPRGLVAIYEQYF
TRBJ1-5 . TRBV7-2 . 14 TGTGCCAGCAGCCGCCTAGGGGAAGGGCAGCCCCAGCATTTT CASSRLGEGQPQHF
TRBJ2-5 . TRBV7-6 . 12 TGTGCCAGCAGCCCTGGGGTAGAGACCCAGTACTTC CASSPGVETQYF
TRBJ2-5 TRBD2 TRBV20-1 many 17 TGCAGTGCTAACTCGAGAGCCCTAGCGGGAGGTCTAGAGACCCAGTACTTC CSANSRALAGGLETQYF
TRBJ1-4 . TRBV27 many 14 TGTGCCAGCAGCCCTACGGGAGGGACCGAAAAACTGTTTTTT CASSPTGGTEKLFF
TRBJ2-2 . TRBV29-1 . 13 TGCAGCGTTGAACAGGAGAACACCGGGGAGCTGTTTTTT CSVEQENTGELFF
TRBJ1-1 . TRBV24-1 . 14 TGTGCCACCAGTGACACAGGGCTGAACACTGAAGCTTTCTTT CATSDTGLNTEAFF
TRBJ2-3 . TRBV5-4 few 14 TGTGCCAGCAGCCTCCCCCGTAGCACAGATACGCAGTATTTT CASSLPRSTDTQYF
TRBJ2-2 . TRBV5-1 . 14 TGCGCCAGCAGCTTGGCAGTGAGGACCGGGGAGCTGTTTTTT CASSLAVRTGELFF
TRBJ1-5 . TRBV6-2/TRBV6-3 many 16 TGTGCCAGCAGTTACTTTGGACAGCGTAGCAATCAGCCCCAGCATTTT CASSYFGQRSNQPQHF
TRBJ1-1 TRBD1 TRBV6-1 . 14 TGTGCCAGCAGTGACAGGGGGCCGAACACTGAAGCTTTCTTT CASSDRGPNTEAFF
TRBJ2-7 TRBD1 TRBV7-6 . 15 TGTGCCAGCAGCTTAGTAGGGGGACAGCAGGACGAGCAGTACTTC CASSLVGGQQDEQYF
TRBJ2-3 . TRBV5-1 many 15 TGCGCCAGCAGCTTGGGTGGGGCAACCACAGATACGCAGTATTTT CASSLGGATTDTQYF
TRBJ1-2 . TRBV10-3 . 15 TGTGCCATCAGTGAGTCAGACAGTCAGAACTATGGCTACACCTTC CAISESDSQNYGYTF
TRBJ2-7 TRBD2 TRBV20-1 . 15 TGCAGTGCTAGGCCACTAGCGGGAGGGACCTACGAGCAGTACTTC CSARPLAGGTYEQYF
TRBJ1-2 . TRBV20-1 . 9 TGCAGTGCCAGGAATGGCTACACCTTC CSARNGYTF
TRBJ1-2 TRBD1 TRBV6-5 many 15 TGTGCCAGCAGGCCCGGGACAGACCTTAGGTTTGGCTACACCTTC CASRPGTDLRFGYTF
TRBJ1-3 . TRBV28 many 14 TGTGCCAGCAGTTTATGGCACGGCGGAAACACCATATATTTT CASSLWHGGNTIYF
TRBJ1-2 TRBD1 TRBV7-9 . 14 TGTGCCAGCAGCCCCCGGGCAGGGGGCAGTGGTTACACCTTC CASSPRAGGSGYTF
TRBJ2-3 . TRBV29-1 many 13 TGCAGCCAGGGGTCGGGAGACACAGATACGCAGTATTTT CSQGSGDTDTQYF
TRBJ2-5 . TRBV20-1 many 15 TGCAGTGCTAGAATGACAGCCTACTTCCAAGAGACCCAGTACTTC CSARMTAYFQETQYF
TRBJ1-5 . TRBV15 . 17 TGTGCCACCAGCAGAAACGGACAGACGTATAGCAATCAGCCCCAGCATTTT CATSRNGQTYSNQPQHF
TRBJ1-1 TRBD1 TRBV6-5 many 15 TGTGCCAGCAGTTACCTCGGACAGGGGGCAGGCGGAGCTTTCTTT CASSYLGQGAGGAFF
TRBJ1-2 . TRBV10-3 . 13 TGTGCCATCAGTGAGTCCCAGGGCAGCGGCTACACCTTC CAISESQGSGYTF
TRBJ1-2 TRBD1 TRBV20-1 . 14 TGCAGTGCTGGATTGACAGGGATTAACTATGGCTACACCTTC CSAGLTGINYGYTF
TRBJ2-5 TRBD2 TRBV29-1 . 12 TGCAGCGTACCAAAGCGGGGGGGACTAGCGTTCTTC CSVPKRGGLAFF
TRBJ1-2 TRBD1 TRBV20-1 few 13 TGCAGTGCTAGAGTCGGACAGGGAAAAGGCTACACCTTC CSARVGQGKGYTF
TRBJ1-3 TRBD1 TRBV20-1 many 17 TGCAGTGCTAGAGCCAGGCTCCGACAGGGAGCAGGAAACACCATATATTTT CSARARLRQGAGNTIYF
TRBJ2-5 TRBD1 TRBV7-2 medium-sized 15 TGTGCCAGCAGCCAAAGCGGACAGGGGTCGAAGACCCAGTACTTC CASSQSGQGSKTQYF
TRBJ1-2 TRBD1 TRBV7-2 . 14 TGCGCCAGCAGCCTGGGACAGTCAAGCTATGGATACACCTTC CASSLGQSSYGYTF
TRBJ2-3 TRBD2 TRBV7-3 many 15 TGTGCCAGCAGCCGACTAGCGGGTAGCACAGATACGCAGTATTTT CASSRLAGSTDTQYF